This paragraph covers one TCR beta chain sequence. Its binding antigen is unknown. Per-base quality was not reported, and no clone a single base away is much larger than it. This record belongs to a study of vaccination effects on CD4 cells after COVID-19 (dated by TCRdb to 2021 to 2024). Study-level background: Across the study, the median time from the second dose to post-vaccine sampling was 72 days (range 14 to 241). A total of 9 to 11 COVID-19 convalescent patients and a handful of SARS-CoV-2-naive healthy vaccine recipients were included in the full study. The study compared SARS-CoV-2 spike-specific CD4+ TCR repertoires before and after mRNA vaccination in COVID-19 convalescent patients and infection-naive vaccine recipients. In the study, cultures from other donors were sequenced using the Oncomine TCR Beta short-read assay on an Illumina iSeq 100. Overall study results and their limits: The study was limited by a small number of convalescent patients and lacked early post-infection timepoints. Among healthy vaccine recipients, nearly all vaccine-induced clones were SARS-CoV-2 mono-reactive, and just 1 of 255 was cross-reactive with common cold coronaviruses. Clones induced by infection and clones induced by vaccination both contracted markedly at late timepoints after vaccination, which fits with T cell responses waning over time.

Library construction relied on the immunoSEQ multiplex PCR assay. DNA from the CD4+ T cells that had been cultured and isolated underwent TCR beta CDR3 sequencing. The study's own analysis went as follows. The analysis removed non-productive TCR sequences, trimmed reads to the CDR3 region, and retained only CDR3s that were 7 or more amino acids long. The MANAFEST web app was used to identify antigen-specific clonotypes by comparing expansion in peptide wells with expansion in reference cultures. To be called positive, a clone needed expansion at FDR<0.05 compared with the reference and with all other wells, an odds ratio greater than 5, and a frequency greater than 0.1% in two replicate wells. Cross-reactive clonotypes were defined as significantly expanded in SARS-CoV-2 spike wells and in at least one common cold coronavirus spike condition. Levenshtein distance calculated with the stringdist R package was used to assess CDR3 similarity, and unrooted trees were constructed with ape in R 3.6.1. In its TCRdb copy, this immuneACCESS table keeps in-frame sequences only and misses some clones. Where compared with another copy, unresolved V genes explain less than half of these, and the others have no known cause. From that table come the V and J calls and clone size; the DNA was used to work out D and trimming. The sample profile shows roughly 30,000 clones; about 67% of them were found once. The leading ten clones occupy about 10% of the sample.

CDR3 length: 14 amino acids, cysteine to phenylalanine. Only the CDR3 DNA is retained, 42 bases long and in frame from the first base. V is trimmed back by 0 bases and J by 8 bases, and the junction contains 4 bases that no gene match accounts for. The germline V gene (reference sequence) specifies SGHKS as CDR1 and YYEKEE as CDR2. In the ViraFEST assay, PBMC were stimulated with viral peptide pools, and antigen-specific CD4+ T cell clonotypes were then identified by expansion using TCR sequencing. After approximately 11 days of culture, CD4+ T cells were isolated with the EasySep CD4+ T cell isolation kit. Participants received two doses of either the BNT162b2 or the mRNA-1273 mRNA SARS-CoV-2 vaccine. The absence of prior SARS-CoV-2 infection in healthy vaccine recipients was confirmed by negative nucleocapsid antibodies before and after vaccination. About 2.2 million PBMC per well were cultured in IMDM with 5% human AB serum, 8 to 10 IU/ml IL-2 and gentamicin, plus 10 ug/ml peptides. Half of the culture medium was replaced with fresh IL-2-containing medium on days 3 and 7. Unless noted otherwise, every peptide stimulation condition was cultured in triplicate wells. PBMC were separated from whole blood using Ficoll-Paque Plus gradient centrifugation and were then either cryopreserved at -140C or used fresh. Overlapping peptide pools spanned the spike proteins of SARS-CoV-2 and the common cold coronaviruses HCoV-NL63, HCoV-OC43 and HCoV-229E. The QIAamp micro DNA kit was used to extract genomic DNA from the cultured CD4+ T cells.

The chain joins TRBV5-5 to TRBJ1-2, with TRBD1 identical over 10 junction bases. The source of this sequence is a human donor who received a COVID-19 vaccine. Specimen: CD4+ T cells from PBMCs cultured with HCoV-NL63 spike peptides, collected after COVID-19 vaccination. The cell subset or site label of this sample denotes: HCoV-NL63 spike overlapping peptide pool stimulation. This receptor has the CDR3 CASSLEGQGIGYTF. The DNA sequence is given as TGTGCCAGCAGCTTGGAGGGACAGGGGATAGGCTACACCTTC.